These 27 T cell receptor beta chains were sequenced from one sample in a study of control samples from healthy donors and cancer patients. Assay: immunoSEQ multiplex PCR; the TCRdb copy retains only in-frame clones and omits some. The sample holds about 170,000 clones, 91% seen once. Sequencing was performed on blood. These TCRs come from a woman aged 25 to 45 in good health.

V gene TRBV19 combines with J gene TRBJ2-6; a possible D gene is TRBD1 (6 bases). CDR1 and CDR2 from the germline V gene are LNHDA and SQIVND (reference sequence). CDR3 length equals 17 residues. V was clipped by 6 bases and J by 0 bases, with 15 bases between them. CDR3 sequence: CASRTTGIISGANVLTF. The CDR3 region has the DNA TGTGCCAGTAGAACCACAGGGATTATCTCTGGGGCCAACGTCCTGACTTTC.

CDR3 amino acids: CASSVGGALYEQYF. The CDR3 DNA is TGTGCCAGCAGCGTAGGGGGGGCTCTATACGAGCAGTACTTC. The V gene is TRBV9, the J gene TRBJ2-7, with D perhaps TRBD1 or TRBD2 (6 bases each). Germline-derived CDR1 and CDR2 are SGDLS and YYNGEE. This CDR3 contains 14 residues. V was trimmed by 0 bases and J by 4 bases, leaving 11 bases between them. Full variable domain (outside the CDR3, taken from reference TRBV9 and TRBJ2-7): DSGVTQTPKHLITATGQRVTLRCSPRSGDLSVYWYQQSLDQGLQFLIQYYNGEERAKGNILERFSAQQFPDLHSELNLSSLELGDSALYFCASSVGGALYEQYFGPGTRLTVT.

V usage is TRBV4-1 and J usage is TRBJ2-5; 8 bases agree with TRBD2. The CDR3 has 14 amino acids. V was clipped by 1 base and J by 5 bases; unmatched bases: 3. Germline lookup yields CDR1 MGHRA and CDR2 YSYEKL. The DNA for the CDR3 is TGCGCCAGCAGCCAAGCGGGGGGGCAGGAGACCCAGTACTTC. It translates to CASSQAGGQETQYF.

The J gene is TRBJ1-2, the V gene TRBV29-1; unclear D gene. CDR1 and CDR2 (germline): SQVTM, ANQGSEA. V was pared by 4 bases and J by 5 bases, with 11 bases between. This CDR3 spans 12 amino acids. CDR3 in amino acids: CSVGVRGYGYTF. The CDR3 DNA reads TGCAGCGTTGGGGTCCGTGGGTATGGCTACACCTTC. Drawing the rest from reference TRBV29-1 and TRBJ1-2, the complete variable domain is SAVISQKPSRDICQRGTSLTIQCQVDSQVTMMFWYRQQPGQSLTLIATANQGSEATYESGFVIDKFPISRPNLTFSTLTVSNMSPEDSSIYLCSVGVRGYGYTFGSGTRLTVV.

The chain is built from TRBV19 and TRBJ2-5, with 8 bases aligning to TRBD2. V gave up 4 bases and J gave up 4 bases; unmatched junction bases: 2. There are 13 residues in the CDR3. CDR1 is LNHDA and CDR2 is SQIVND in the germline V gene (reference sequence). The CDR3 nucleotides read TGTGCCAGTAGTACGGGGGGGGTAGAGACCCAGTACTTC. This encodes CASSTGGVETQYF.

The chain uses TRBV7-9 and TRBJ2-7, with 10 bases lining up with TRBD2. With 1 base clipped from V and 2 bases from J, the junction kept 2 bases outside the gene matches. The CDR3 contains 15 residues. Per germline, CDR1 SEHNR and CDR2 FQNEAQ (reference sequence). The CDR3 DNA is TGTGCCAGCAGCTTAGGACTAGCGGGCCCCTACGAGCAGTACTTC. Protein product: CASSLGLAGPYEQYF.

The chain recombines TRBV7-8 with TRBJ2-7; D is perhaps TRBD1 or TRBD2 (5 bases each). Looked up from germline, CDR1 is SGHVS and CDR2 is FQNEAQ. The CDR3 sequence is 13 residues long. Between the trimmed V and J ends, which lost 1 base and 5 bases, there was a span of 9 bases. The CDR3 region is CASSLGRDHEQYF. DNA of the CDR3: TGTGCCAGCAGCTTAGGCAGGGACCACGAGCAGTACTTC.

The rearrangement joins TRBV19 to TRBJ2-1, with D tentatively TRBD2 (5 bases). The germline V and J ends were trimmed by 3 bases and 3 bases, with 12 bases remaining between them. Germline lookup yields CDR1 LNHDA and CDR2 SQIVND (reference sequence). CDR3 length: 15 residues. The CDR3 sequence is CASSIGGLYYNEQFF. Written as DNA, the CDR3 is TGTGCCAGTAGTATTGGCGGACTGTACTACAATGAGCAGTTCTTC.

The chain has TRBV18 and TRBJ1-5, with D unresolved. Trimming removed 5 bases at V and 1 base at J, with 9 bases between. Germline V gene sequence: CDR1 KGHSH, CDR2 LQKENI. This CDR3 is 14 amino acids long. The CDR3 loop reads CASSSEVSNQPQHF. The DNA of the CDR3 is TGTGCCAGCTCATCGGAGGTCAGCAATCAGCCCCAGCATTTT. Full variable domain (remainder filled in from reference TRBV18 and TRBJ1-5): NAGVMQNPRHLVRRRGQEARLRCSPMKGHSHVYWYRQLPEEGLKFMVYLQKENIIDESGMPKERFSAEFPKEGPSILRIQQVVRGDSAAYFCASSSEVSNQPQHFGDGTRLSIL.

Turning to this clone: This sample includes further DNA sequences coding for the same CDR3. DNA of the CDR3: TGTGCCAGCTCACCACAGGGGGCTGGAAACACCATATATTTT. Translating it yields CASSPQGAGNTIYF. This chain joins TRBV18 and TRBJ1-3; TRBD1 might be the D (6 bases). Per germline, CDR1 KGHSH and CDR2 LQKENI. The CDR3 covers 14 residues. The V gene lost 1 base and the J gene lost 2 bases, with 6 bases spanning the gap.

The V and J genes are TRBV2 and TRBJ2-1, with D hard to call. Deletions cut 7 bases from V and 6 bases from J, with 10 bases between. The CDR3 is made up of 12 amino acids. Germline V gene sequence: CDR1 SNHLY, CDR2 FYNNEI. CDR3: CASKPLCNEQFF. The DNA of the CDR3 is TGTGCCAGCAAACCATTATGCAATGAGCAGTTCTTC.

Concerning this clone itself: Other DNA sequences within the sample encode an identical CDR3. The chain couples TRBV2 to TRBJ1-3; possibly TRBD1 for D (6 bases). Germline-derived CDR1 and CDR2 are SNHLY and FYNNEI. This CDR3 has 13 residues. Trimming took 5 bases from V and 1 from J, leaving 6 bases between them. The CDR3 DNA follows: TGTGCCAGCAGTAGGGGGTCTGGAAACACCATATATTTT. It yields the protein CASSRGSGNTIYF.

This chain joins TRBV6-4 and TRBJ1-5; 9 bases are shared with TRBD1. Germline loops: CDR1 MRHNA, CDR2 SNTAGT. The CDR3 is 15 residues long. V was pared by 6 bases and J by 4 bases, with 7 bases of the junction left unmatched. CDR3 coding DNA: TGTGCCAGCAGCCGGACAGGGGAAAGGAATCAGCCCCAGCATTTT. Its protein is CASSRTGERNQPQHF.

The CDR3, as DNA: TGTGCCAGCAGCCCCCGGGACAGTTTCACCGGGGAGCTGTTTTTT. It codes for CASSPRDSFTGELFF. The chain links TRBV5-5 to TRBJ2-2; 7 nucleotides line up with TRBD1. Germline assignment: CDR1 SGHKS and CDR2 YYEKEE (reference sequence). V lost 4 bases, J lost 4 bases, and 7 bases stayed unmatched. The CDR3 sequence is 15 residues long.

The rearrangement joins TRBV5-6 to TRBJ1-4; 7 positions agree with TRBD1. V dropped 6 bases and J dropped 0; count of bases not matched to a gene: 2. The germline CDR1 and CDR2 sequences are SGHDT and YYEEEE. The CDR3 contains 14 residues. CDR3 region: CASTGTATNEKLFF. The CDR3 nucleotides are TGTGCCAGCACAGGGACAGCAACTAATGAAAAACTGTTTTTT.

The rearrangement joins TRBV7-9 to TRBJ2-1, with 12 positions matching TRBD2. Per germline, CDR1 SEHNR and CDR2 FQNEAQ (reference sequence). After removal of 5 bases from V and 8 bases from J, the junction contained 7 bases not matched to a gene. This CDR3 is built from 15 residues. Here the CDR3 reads CASSLTSGRVDEQFF. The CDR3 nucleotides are TGTGCCAGCAGCCTGACTAGCGGGAGAGTGGATGAGCAGTTCTTC. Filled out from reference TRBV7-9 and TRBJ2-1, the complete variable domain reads DTGVSQNPRHKITKRGQNVTFRCDPISEHNRLYWYRQTLGQGPEFLTYFQNEAQLEKSRLLSDRFSAERPKGSFSTLEIQRTEQGDSAMYLCASSLTSGRVDEQFFGPGTRLTVL.

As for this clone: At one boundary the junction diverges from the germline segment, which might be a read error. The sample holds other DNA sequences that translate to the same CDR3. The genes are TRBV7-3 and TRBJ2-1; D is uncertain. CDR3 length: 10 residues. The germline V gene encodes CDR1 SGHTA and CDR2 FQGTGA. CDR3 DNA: TGCGCCAGCAGCGACAATGAGCAGTTCTTC. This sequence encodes CASSDNEQFF.

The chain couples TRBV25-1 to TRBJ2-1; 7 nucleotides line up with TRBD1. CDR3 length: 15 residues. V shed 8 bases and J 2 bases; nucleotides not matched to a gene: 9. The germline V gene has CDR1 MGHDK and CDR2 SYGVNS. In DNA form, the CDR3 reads TGTGCCAGCTGCCCACAGGGGCCTCCCTACAATGAGCAGTTCTTC. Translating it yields CASCPQGPPYNEQFF.

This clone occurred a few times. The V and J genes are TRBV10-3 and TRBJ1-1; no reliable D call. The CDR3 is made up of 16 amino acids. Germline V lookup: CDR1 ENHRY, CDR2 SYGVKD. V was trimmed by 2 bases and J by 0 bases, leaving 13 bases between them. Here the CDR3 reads CAISEPPPGVNTEAFF. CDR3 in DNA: TGTGCCATCAGTGAGCCGCCCCCCGGGGTGAACACTGAAGCTTTCTTT.

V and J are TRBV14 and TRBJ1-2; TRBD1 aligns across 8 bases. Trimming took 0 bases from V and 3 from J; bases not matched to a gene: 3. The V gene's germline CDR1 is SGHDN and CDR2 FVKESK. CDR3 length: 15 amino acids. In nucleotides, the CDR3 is TGTGCCAGCAGCCAAGATGTACAGGGGGACTATGGCTACACCTTC. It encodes CASSQDVQGDYGYTF.

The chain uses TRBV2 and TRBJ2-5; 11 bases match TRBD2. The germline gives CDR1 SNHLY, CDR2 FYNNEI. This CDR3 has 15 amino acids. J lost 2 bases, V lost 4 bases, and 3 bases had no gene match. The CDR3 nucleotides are TGTGCCAGCAGTGGGCGGACTAGCGGGCAAGAGACCCAGTACTTC. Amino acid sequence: CASSGRTSGQETQYF.

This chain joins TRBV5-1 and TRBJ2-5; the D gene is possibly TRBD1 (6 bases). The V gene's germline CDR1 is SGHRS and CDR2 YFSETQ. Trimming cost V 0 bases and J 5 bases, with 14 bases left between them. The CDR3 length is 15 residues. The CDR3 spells CASSLESQGLETQYF. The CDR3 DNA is TGCGCCAGCAGCTTGGAATCGCAGGGGCTGGAGACCCAGTACTTC.

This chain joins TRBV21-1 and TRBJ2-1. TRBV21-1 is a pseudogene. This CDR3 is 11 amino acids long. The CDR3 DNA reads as TGTGCCAGCAGCGCCTACAATGAGCAGTTCTTC. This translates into CASSAYNEQFF.

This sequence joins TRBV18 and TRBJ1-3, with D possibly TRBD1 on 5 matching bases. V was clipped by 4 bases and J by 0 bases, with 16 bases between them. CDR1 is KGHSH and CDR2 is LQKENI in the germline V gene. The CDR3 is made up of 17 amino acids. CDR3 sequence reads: CASSRRDGGTSGNTIYF. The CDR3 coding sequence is TGTGCCAGCTCACGAAGGGACGGCGGAACCTCTGGAAACACCATATATTTT.

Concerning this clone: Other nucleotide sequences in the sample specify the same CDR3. CDR3 protein: CASRPGLAGGETQYF. CDR3 nucleotide sequence: TGTGCCAGCAGACCCGGACTAGCGGGGGGGGAGACCCAGTACTTC. The chain combines TRBV6-5 with TRBJ2-5; 15 nucleotides align to TRBD2. Germline trimming cut 6 bases from V and 5 bases from J; bases unmatched to any gene: 4. Germline-derived CDR1 and CDR2 are MNHEY and SVGAGI. This CDR3 is 15 amino acids long.

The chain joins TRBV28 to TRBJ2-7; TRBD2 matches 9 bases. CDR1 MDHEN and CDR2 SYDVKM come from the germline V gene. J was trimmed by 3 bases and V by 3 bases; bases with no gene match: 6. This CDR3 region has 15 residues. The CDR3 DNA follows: TGTGCCAGCAGTTTGCTCCTAGCGGGATTCTACGAGCAGTACTTC. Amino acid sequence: CASSLLLAGFYEQYF.

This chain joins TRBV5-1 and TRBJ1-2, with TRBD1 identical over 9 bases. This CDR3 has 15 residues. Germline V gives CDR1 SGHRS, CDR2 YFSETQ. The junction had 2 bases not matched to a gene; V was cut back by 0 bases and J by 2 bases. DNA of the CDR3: TGCGCCAGCAGCTTGGGTGGACAGGGGAACTATGGCTACACCTTC. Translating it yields CASSLGGQGNYGYTF.